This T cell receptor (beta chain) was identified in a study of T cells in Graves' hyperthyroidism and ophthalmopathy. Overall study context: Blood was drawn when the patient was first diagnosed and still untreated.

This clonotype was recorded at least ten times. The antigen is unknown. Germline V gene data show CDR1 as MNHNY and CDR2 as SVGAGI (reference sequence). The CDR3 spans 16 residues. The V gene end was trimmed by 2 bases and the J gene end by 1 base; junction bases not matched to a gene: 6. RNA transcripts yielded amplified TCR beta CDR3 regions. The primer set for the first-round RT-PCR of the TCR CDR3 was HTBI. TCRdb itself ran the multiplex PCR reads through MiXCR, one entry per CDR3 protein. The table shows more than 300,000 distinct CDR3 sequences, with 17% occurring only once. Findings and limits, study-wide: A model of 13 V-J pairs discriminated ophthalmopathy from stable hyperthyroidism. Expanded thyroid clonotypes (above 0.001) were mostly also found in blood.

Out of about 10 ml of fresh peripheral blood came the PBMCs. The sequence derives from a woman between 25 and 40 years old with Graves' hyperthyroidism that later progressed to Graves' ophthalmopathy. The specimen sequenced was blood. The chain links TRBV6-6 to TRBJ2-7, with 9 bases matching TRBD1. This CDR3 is CASSYPRTGDSYEQYF. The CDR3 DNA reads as TGTGCCAGCAGTTACCCAAGGACAGGGGATTCCTACGAGCAGTACTTC.